In its sample, the clone carrying this TCR beta chain was seen a few times. Its specificity is not known. V was shortened by 4 bases and J by 2 bases, with 12 bases between the two germline ends. The CDR3 is made up of 15 amino acids. From germline, CDR1 is LNHDA and CDR2 SQIVND (reference sequence). This record comes from a study of cytomegalovirus exposure and HLA in healthy donors. Overall study findings and caveats: Relative to equally common others, HLA-associated TCR beta chains showed greater clonal expansion in a later analysis.

Amplification used 60 Vbeta primers and 13 Jbeta primers. Produced via immunoSEQ multiplex PCR; TCRdb's table is partial and in-frame only. The table has 100,000 to 150,000 clones, about 10% seen once. The TCR was taken from a woman aged 18-35 years in good health and CMV-seropositive. The sample consisted of PBMCs. V usage is TRBV19 and J usage is TRBJ2-1; TRBD2 might be the D (6 bases). CDR3 DNA sequence: TGTGCCAGTAGTAACCGGGAGCCGGCCTACAATGAGCAGTTCTTC. Its protein is CASSNREPAYNEQFF.